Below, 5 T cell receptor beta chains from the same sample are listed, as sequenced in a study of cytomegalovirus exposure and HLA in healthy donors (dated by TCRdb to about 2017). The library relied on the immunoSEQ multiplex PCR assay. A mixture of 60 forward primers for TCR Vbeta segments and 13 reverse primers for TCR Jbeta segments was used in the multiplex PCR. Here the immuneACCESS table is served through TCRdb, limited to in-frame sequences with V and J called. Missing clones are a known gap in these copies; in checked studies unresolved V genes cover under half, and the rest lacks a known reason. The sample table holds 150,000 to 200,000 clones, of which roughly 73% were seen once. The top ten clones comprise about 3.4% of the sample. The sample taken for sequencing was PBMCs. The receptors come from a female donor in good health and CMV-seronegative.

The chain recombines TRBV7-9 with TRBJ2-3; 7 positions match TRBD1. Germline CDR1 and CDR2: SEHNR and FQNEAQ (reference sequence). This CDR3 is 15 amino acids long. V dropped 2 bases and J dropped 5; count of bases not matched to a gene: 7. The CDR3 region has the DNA TGTGCCAGCAGCTTAACGCAGACAGGGTTAGATACGCAGTATTTT. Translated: CASSLTQTGLDTQYF.

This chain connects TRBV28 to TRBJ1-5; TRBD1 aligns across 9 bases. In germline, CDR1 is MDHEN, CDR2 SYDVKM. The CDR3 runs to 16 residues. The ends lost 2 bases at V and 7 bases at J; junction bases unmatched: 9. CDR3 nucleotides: TGTGCCAGCAGTTTAAATCCGGACAGGGGCTTCCAGCCCCAGCATTTT. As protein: CASSLNPDRGFQPQHF.

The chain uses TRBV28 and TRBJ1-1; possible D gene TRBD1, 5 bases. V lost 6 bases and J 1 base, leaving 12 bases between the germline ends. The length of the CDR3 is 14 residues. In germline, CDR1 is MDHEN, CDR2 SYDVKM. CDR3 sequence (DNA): TGTGCCAGCAGGAGCTTCAGGGCGAACACTGAAGCTTTCTTT. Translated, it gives CASRSFRANTEAFF.

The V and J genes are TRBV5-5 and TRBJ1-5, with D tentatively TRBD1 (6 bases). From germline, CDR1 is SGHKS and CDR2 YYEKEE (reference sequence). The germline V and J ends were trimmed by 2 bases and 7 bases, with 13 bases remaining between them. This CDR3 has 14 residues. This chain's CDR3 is CASSLGQLDQPQHF. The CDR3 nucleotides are TGTGCCAGCAGCTTAGGACAGCTTGACCAGCCCCAGCATTTT.

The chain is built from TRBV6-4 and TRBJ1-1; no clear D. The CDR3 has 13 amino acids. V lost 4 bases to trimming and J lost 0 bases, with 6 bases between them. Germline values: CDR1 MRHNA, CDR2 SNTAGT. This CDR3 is CASSVYMNTEAFF. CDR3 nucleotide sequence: TGTGCCAGCAGTGTATATATGAACACTGAAGCTTTCTTT.